This TCR beta chain emerged from a study of blood T cells in healthy people across ages. PCR was performed a second time for about 7 to 12 cycles using a sample-barcoded 5' primer and a J-beta primer mix. TCRdb passed the 5' RACE reads through MiXCR, listing each CDR3 protein once. The sample comprises more than 900,000 distinct CDR3 sequences, approximately 32% of which are singletons, and roughly 10% rests with the top ten. In germline, CDR1 is DFQATT, CDR2 SNEGSKA (reference sequence). CDR3 length: 16 amino acids. V trimming: 0 bases; J trimming: 0 bases; junction bases outside the gene matches: 5. This clonotype was seen many times. The same data also contributed to another study, on T cells of mothers and their children.

The rearrangement joins TRBV20-1 to TRBJ2-5; TRBD2 matches 9 bases. The sample was blood. The sequence came from a woman aged 40 to 50 in good health. The CDR3 spells CSARDWASGNQETQYF. The CDR3 DNA sequence: TGCAGTGCTAGAGATTGGGCTAGCGGGAACCAAGAGACCCAGTACTTC.